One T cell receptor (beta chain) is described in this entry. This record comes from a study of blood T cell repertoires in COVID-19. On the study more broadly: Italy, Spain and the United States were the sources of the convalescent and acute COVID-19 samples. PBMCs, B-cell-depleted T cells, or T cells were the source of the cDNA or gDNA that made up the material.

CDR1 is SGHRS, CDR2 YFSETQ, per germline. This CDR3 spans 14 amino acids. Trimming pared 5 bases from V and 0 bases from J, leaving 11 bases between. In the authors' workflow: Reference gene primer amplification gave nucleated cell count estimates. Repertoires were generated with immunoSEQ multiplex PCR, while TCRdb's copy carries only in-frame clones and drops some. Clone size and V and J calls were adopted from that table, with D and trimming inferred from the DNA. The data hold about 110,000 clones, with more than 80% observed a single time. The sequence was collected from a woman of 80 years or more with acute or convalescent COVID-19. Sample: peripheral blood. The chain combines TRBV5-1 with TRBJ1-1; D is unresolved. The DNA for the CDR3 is TGCGCCAGCAGGACGGGGATAATGAACACTGAAGCTTTCTTT. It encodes CASRTGIMNTEAFF.